This TCR beta chain emerged from a study of T cells in Graves' hyperthyroidism and ophthalmopathy (dated by TCRdb to about 2019). Broadly, across the study: Peripheral blood samples were taken at initial diagnosis, before any treatment was given. To identify TCR V-J signatures that set the groups apart, the researchers used a discovery cohort of about a hundred patients, made up of about 44 with Graves' ophthalmopathy and approximately 57 with stable Graves' hyperthyroidism. Prospective prediction of ophthalmopathy was tested in an independent validation cohort of approximately 19 hyperthyroidism patients and 15 to 17 patients who later progressed to ophthalmopathy. The 85 to 100 discovery patients were divided at random into training and test sets in a 7:3 ratio. Thyroid tissue and blood T-cell repertoires from about six Graves' hyperthyroidism patients were also compared in the study. After blood sampling, hyperthyroidism patients were treated with methimazole at a starting dose of 30 mg daily, and ophthalmopathy patients were treated with high-dose intravenous methylprednisolone. The paper reports TCR Vbeta CDR3 sequencing of 135 peripheral blood samples: approximately 43 ophthalmopathy, 75 to 80 hyperthyroidism and 17 progressor patients. The full study reports these points: No statistical method was used to fix the sample size in advance, and group allocation was not hidden from the investigators. During validation, the model predicted progression to ophthalmopathy a median of around 7 months ahead of onset, with almost 71% sensitivity and less than 85% specificity. Most expanded thyroid clonotypes (frequency above 0.001) were also detected in blood, a finding suggesting that blood repertoires may reflect thyroid immune responses. In cross-validation, a model built on a 13 V-J signature told ophthalmopathy apart from stable hyperthyroidism with over 85% sensitivity and about 81% specificity, and in testing the same model reached 80%/75%.

From a lookup of the germline V gene, CDR1 and CDR2 are MNHEY and SVGAGI. Relative to germline, V is 0 bases shorter and J is 7 bases shorter, with 10 bases between their ends. Counted from cysteine to phenylalanine, this CDR3 has 15 amino acids. Only the CDR3 portion is preserved as DNA: 45 bases, with reading frame beginning at the first base. The TCR beta CDR3 regions were amplified from RNA transcripts. A first-round RT-PCR of the TCR CDR3 used the HTBI primer set with the Qiagen OneStep RT-PCR kit. The libraries were constructed in a second round of multiplex PCR and then size-selected and purified. Sequencing of the libraries was done on an Illumina HiSeq2000 using paired-end 100 bp reads. On the authors' methods: SOAPnuke was used to process the raw data, throwing out any read that contained adapters or uncalled bases, had a mean Phred below 15, or lacked an exact constant-primer or identifier match. High-quality paired reads were merged with COPE v1.2.5, and unique nucleotide sequences were defined as clonotypes. MiTCR v1.1 was used to align the clonotypes against IMGT TRBV, TRBD and TRBJ reference segments. The analysis included only V-J combinations with a frequency above 0.0001, which together covered 99% to 99.2% of the repertoires. A TCS score was defined as the ratio of F50 (clonal expansion) to E x V (chaos), with BLOSUM62-based TCRdist applied between CDR3 peptides within each V-J. Welch's t-statistics and random forest reduced around 510 V-J features to 13, which were used in a naive Bayes classifier (R e1071). TCRdb reworked the public reads: Q25 trimming with fastp, MiXCR clone assembly, productive beta chains retained. Rows are combined by CDR3 protein, so each entry shows the most common genes and DNA. TCRdb, not the authors, supplied the V and J calls. The sample has 650,000 to 700,000 distinct CDR3 sequences on record, 17% of them singletons. The ten biggest clones cover roughly a sixth of the sample.

There are many counts of this clonotype. Its antigen is still unknown. Base qualities are not provided; no much larger clone lies one nucleotide away. Graves' hyperthyroidism was defined as stable when no progression to ophthalmopathy occurred over 18 months of follow-up. Hyperthyroidism patients were newly diagnosed, had a disease duration of under 2 months, and were aged 18 to 65 years. Exclusion was applied to patients with uncontrolled infections, other autoimmune diseases, pregnancy or lactation. Diagnoses were based on clinical symptoms, serum thyroxine and TRAb, thyroid ultrasound and orbital computed tomography. Ficoll-Paque density gradient centrifugation was used to isolate PBMCs from around 10 ml of fresh peripheral blood. Total RNA was extracted using Trizol reagent, and RNA quality was assessed on an Agilent 2100 Bioanalyzer.

Recombination linked TRBV6-5 to TRBJ1-6; the D gene is perhaps TRBD1, from 6 matching bases. The source material was blood. This TCR was sampled from a man aged 50-60 years with Graves' hyperthyroidism. The CDR3 reads CASSYSVTGNSPLHF. The DNA is TGTGCCAGCAGTTACTCAGTGACAGGCAATTCACCCCTCCACTTT.